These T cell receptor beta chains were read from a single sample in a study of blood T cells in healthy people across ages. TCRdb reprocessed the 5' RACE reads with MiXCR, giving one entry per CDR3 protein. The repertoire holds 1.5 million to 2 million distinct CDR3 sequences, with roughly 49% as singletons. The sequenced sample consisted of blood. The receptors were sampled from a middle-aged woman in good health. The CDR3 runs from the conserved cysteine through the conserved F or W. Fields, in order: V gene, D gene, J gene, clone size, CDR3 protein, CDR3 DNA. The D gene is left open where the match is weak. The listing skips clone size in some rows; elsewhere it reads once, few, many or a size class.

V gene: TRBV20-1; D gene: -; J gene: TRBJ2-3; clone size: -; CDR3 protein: CSARESKERTDTQYF; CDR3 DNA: TGCAGTGCTAGAGAGAGTAAGGAACGCACAGATACGCAGTATTTT
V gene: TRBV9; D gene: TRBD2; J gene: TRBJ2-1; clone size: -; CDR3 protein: CASSVSGGGNNEQFF; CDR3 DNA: TGTGCCAGCAGCGTAAGCGGGGGTGGTAACAATGAGCAGTTCTTC
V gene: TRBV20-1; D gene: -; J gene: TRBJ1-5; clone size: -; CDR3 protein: CSAGRDIGETQHF; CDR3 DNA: TGCAGTGCTGGCCGGGACATAGGAGAGACCCAGCATTTT
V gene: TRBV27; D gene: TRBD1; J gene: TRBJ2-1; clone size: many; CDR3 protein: CASRKGQGKSNEQFF; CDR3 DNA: TGTGCCAGCAGGAAGGGACAGGGTAAAAGCAATGAGCAGTTCTTC
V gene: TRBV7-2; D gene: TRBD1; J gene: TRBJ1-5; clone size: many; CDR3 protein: CASSLQGASNQPQHF; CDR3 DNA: TGTGCCAGCAGCTTACAGGGGGCGAGCAATCAGCCCCAGCATTTT
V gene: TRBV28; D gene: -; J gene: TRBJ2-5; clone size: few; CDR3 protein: CASSVPSLETQYF; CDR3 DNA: TGTGCCAGCAGTGTTCCGAGCCTGGAGACCCAGTACTTC
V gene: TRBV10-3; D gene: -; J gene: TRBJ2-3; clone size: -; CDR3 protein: CAIRKGDTTDTQYF; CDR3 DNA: TGTGCCATCAGAAAAGGGGACACCACAGATACGCAGTATTTT
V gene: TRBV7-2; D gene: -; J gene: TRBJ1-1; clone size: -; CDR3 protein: CASSSRPLMNTEAFF; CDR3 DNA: TGTGCCAGCAGCTCAAGGCCGCTGATGAACACTGAAGCTTTCTTT
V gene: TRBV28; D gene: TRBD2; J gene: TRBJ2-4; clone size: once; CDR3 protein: CASLSGGEAKNIQYF; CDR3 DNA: TGTGCCAGCTTAAGCGGGGGTGAGGCCAAAAACATTCAGTACTTC
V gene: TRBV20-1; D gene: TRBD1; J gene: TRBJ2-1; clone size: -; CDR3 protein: CSARGTGGYNEQFF; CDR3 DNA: TGCAGTGCTAGAGGGACAGGCGGCTACAATGAGCAGTTCTTC
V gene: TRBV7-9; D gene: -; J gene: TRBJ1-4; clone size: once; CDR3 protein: CAGSKGTNEKLFF; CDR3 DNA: TGTGCCGGCTCAAAGGGTACTAATGAAAAACTGTTTTTT
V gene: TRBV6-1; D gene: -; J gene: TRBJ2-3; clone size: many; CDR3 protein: CASSEQGTDTQYF; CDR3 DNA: TGTGCCAGCAGTGAACAGGGCACAGATACGCAGTATTTT
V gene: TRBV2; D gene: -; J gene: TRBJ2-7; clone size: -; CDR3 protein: CASFGETGNYEQYF; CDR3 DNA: TGTGCCAGCTTTGGGGAGACAGGCAACTACGAGCAGTACTTC
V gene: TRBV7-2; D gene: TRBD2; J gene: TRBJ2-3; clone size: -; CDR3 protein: CASSLAGREITDTQYF; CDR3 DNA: TGTGCCAGCAGCTTAGCTGGGCGGGAGATTACAGATACGCAGTATTTT